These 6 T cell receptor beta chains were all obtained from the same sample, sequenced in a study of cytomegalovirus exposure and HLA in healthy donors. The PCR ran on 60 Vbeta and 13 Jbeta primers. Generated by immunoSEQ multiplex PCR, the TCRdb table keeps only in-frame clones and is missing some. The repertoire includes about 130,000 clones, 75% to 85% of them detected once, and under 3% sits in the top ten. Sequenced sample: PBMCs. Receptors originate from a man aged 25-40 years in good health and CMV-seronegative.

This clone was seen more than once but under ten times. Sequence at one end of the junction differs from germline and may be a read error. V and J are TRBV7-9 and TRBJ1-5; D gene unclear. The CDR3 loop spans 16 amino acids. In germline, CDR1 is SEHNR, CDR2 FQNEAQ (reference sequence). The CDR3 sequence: CSSSLGGSDLPRPQHF. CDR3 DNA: TGTTCCAGCAGCTTAGGAGGGTCAGACCTTCCCCGGCCCCAGCATTTT.

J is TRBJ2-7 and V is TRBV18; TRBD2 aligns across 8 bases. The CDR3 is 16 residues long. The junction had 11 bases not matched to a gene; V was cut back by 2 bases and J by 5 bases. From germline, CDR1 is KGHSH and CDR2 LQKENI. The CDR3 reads CASSPSVRAGEHEQYF. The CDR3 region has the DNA TGTGCCAGCTCACCATCGGTCCGAGCGGGAGAACACGAGCAGTACTTC.

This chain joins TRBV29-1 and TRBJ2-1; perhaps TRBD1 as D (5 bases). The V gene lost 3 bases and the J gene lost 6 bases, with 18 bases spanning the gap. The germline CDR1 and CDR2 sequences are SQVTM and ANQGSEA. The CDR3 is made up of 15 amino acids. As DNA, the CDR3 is TGCAGCGTTGATCTGCTCCAGGGCAAATCCAATGAGCAGTTCTTC. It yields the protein CSVDLLQGKSNEQFF.

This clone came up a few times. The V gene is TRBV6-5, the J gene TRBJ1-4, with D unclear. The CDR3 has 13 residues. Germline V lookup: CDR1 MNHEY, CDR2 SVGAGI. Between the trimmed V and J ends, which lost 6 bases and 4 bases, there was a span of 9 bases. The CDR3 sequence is CASRGLVNEKLFF. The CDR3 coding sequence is TGTGCCAGCAGGGGCCTTGTTAATGAAAAACTGTTTTTT.

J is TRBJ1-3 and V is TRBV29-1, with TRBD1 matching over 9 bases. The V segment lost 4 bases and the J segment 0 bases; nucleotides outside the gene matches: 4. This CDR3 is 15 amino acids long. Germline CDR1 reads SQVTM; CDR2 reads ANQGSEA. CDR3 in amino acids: CSVVGDRASGNTIYF. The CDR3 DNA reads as TGCAGCGTTGTGGGGGACAGGGCCTCTGGAAACACCATATATTTT.

The DNA for the CDR3 is TGTGCCACCTCGGGGAACACCGGGGAGCTGTTTTTT. It codes for CATSGNTGELFF. The chain recombines TRBV27 with TRBJ2-2; D remains ambiguous. Germline V gene sequence: CDR1 MNHEY, CDR2 SMNVEV (reference sequence). Deletions cut 10 bases from V and 1 base from J, with 7 bases between. The CDR3 runs to 12 residues.